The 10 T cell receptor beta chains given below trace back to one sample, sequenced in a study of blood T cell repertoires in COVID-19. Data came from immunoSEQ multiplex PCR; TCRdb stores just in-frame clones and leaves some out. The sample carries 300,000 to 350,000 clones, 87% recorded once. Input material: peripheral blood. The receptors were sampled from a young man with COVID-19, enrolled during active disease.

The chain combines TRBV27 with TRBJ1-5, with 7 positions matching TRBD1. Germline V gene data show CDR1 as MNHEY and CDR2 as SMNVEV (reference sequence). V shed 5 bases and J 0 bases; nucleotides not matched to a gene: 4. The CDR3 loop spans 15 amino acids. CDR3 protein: CASSPSGGSNQPQHF. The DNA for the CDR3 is TGTGCCAGCAGTCCTTCAGGGGGTAGCAATCAGCCCCAGCATTTT.

In DNA, the CDR3 is TGTGCCAGTAGTTTCTCGGGGGCAGGGGGCGCCGGCTACACCTTC. Translating it yields CASSFSGAGGAGYTF. V gene TRBV19 combines with J gene TRBJ1-2; 8 positions match TRBD1. This CDR3 is 15 amino acids long. With 5 bases clipped from V and 8 bases from J, the junction kept 13 bases outside the gene matches. CDR1 LNHDA and CDR2 SQIVND come from the germline V gene (reference sequence).

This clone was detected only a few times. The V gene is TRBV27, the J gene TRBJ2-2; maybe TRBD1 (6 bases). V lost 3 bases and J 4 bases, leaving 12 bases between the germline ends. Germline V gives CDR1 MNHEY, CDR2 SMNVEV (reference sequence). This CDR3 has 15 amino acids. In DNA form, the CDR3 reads TGTGCCAGCAGTTTCGGGACACCAGTCACCGGGGAGCTGTTTTTT. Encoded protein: CASSFGTPVTGELFF.

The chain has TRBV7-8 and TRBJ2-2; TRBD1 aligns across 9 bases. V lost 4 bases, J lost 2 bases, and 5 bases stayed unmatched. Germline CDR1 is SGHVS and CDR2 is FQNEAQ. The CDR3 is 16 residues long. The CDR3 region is CASSYPGQGNTGELFF. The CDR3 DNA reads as TGTGCCAGCAGCTACCCGGGACAGGGAAACACCGGGGAGCTGTTTTTT.

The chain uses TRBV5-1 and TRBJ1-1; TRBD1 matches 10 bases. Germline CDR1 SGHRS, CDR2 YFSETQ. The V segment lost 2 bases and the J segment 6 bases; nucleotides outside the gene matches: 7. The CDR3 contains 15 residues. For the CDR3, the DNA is TGCGCCAGCAGCTTTCAGACAGGGGGCATCTCTGAAGCTTTCTTT. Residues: CASSFQTGGISEAFF. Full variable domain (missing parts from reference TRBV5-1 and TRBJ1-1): KAGVTQTPRYLIKTRGQQVTLSCSPISGHRSVSWYQQTPGQGLQFLFEYFSETQRNKGNFPGRFSGRQFSNSRSEMNVSTLELGDSALYLCASSFQTGGISEAFFGQGTRLTVV.

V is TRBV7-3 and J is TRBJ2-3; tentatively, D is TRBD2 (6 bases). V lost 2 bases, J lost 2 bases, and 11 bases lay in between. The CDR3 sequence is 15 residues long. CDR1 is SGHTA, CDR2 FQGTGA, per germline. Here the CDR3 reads CASSLYAGNTDTQYF. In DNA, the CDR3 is TGTGCCAGCAGCTTATACGCGGGGAACACAGATACGCAGTATTTT.

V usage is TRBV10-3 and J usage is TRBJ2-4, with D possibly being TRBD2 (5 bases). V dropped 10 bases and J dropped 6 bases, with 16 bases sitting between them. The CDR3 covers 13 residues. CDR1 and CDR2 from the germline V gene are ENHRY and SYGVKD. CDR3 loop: CATSGEGGNIQYF. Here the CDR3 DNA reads TGTGCCACCTCCGGCGAAGGAGGAAACATTCAGTACTTC.

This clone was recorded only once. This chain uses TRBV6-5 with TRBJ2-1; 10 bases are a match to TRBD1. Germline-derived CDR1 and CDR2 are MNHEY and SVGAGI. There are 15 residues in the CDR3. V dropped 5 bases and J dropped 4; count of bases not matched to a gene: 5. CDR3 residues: CASSPDRGGYNEQFF. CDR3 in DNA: TGTGCCAGCAGTCCGGACAGGGGGGGATACAATGAGCAGTTCTTC.

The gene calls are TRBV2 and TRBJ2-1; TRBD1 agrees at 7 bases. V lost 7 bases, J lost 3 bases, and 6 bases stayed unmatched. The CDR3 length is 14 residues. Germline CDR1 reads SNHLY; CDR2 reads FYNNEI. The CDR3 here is CASKSDRNYNEQFF. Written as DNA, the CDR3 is TGTGCCAGCAAATCGGACAGGAACTACAATGAGCAGTTCTTC.

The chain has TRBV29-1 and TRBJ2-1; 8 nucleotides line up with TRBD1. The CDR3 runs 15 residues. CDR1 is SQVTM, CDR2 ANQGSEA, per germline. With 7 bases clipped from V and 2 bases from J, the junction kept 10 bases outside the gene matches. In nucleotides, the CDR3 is TGCAGCGCGGGGGCAGGGGGCGCCCCCTACAATGAGCAGTTCTTC. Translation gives CSAGAGGAPYNEQFF.